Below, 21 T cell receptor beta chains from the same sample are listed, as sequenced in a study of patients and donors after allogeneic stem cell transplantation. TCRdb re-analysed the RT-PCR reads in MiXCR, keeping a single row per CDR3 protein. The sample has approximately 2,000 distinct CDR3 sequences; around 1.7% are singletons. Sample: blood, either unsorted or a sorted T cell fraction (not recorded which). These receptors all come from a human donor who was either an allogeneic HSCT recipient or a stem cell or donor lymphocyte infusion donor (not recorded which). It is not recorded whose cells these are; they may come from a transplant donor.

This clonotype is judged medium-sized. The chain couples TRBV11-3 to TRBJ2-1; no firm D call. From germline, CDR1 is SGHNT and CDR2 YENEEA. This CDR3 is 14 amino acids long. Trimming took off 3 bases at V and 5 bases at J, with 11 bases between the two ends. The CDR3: CASSFGGSHNEQFF. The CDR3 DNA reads TGTGCCAGCAGCTTCGGCGGATCCCACAATGAGCAGTTCTTC.

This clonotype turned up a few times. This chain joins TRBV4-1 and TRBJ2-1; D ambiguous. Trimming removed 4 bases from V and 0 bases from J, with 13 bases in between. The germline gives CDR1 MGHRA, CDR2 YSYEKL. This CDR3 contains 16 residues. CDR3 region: CASSPQSRSSYNEQFF. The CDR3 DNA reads TGCGCCAGCAGCCCGCAGAGTAGAAGCTCCTACAATGAGCAGTTCTTC.

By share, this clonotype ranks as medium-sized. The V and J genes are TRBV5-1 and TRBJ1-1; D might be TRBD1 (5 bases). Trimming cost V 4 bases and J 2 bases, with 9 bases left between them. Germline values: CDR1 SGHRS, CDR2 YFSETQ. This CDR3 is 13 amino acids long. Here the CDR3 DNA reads TGCGCCAGCAGCACCAGGGAAAACACTGAAGCTTTCTTT. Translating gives CASSTRENTEAFF. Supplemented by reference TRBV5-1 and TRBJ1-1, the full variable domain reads KAGVTQTPRYLIKTRGQQVTLSCSPISGHRSVSWYQQTPGQGLQFLFEYFSETQRNKGNFPGRFSGRQFSNSRSEMNVSTLELGDSALYLCASSTRENTEAFFGQGTRLTVV.

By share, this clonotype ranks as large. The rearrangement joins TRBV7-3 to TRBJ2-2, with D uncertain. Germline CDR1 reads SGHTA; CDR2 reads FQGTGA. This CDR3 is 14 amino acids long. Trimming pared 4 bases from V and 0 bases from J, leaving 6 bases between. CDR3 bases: TGTGCCAGCAGCTCCCGGACGAACACCGGGGAGCTGTTTTTT. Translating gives CASSSRTNTGELFF. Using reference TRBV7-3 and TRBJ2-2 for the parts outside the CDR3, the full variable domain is GAGVSQTPSNKVTEKGKYVELRCDPISGHTALYWYRQSLGQGPEFLIYFQGTGAADDSGLPNDRFFAVRPEGSVSTLKIQRTERGDSAVYLCASSSRTNTGELFFGEGSRLTVL.

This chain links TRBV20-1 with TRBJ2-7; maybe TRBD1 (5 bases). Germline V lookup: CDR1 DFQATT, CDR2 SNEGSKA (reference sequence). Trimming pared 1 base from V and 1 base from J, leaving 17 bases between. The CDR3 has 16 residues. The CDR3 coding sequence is TGCAGTGCTAGAGCACGACAGCTAGGGGTTTCCTACGAGCAGTACGTC. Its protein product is CSARARQLGVSYEQYV.

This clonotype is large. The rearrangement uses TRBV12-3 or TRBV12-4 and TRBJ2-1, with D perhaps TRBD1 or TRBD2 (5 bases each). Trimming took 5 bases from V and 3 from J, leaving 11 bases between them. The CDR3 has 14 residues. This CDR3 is CASSPGGGYNEQFF. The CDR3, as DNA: TGTGCCAGCAGTCCTGGGGGTGGCTACAATGAGCAGTTCTTC.

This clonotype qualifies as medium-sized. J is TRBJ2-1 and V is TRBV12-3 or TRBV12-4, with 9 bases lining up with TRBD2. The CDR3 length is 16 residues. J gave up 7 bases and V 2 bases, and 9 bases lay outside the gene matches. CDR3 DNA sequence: TGTGCCAGCAGTTTAAGCGGGCGGGGGGGCCGGAATGAGCAGTTCTTC. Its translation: CASSLSGRGGRNEQFF.

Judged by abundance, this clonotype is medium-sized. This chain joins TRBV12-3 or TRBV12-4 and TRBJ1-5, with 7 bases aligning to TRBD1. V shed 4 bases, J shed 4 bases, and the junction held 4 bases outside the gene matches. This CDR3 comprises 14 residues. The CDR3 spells CASSSGQANQPQHF. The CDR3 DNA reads TGTGCCAGCAGTTCCGGACAGGCGAATCAGCCCCAGCATTTT.

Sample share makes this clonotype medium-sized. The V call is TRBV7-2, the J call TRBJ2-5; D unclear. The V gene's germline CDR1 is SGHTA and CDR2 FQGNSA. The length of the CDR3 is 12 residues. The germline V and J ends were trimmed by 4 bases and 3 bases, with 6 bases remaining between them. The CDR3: CASSSLKETQYF. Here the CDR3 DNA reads TGTGCCAGCAGCTCCCTTAAAGAGACCCAGTACTTC. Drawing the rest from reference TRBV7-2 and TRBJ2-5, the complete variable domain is GAGVSQSPSNKVTEKGKDVELRCDPISGHTALYWYRQSLGQGLEFLIYFQGNSAPDKSGLPSDRFSAERTGGSVSTLTIQRTQQEDSAVYLCASSSLKETQYFGPGTRLLVL.

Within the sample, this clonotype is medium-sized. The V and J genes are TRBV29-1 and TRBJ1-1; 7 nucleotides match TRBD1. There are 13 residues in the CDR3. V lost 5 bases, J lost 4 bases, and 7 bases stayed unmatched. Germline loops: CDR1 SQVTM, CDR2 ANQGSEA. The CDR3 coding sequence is TGCAGCGTTACGACAGGGAGGGCCACTGAAGCTTTCTTT. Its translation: CSVTTGRATEAFF. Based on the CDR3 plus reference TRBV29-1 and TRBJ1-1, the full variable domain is SAVISQKPSRDICQRGTSLTIQCQVDSQVTMMFWYRQQPGQSLTLIATANQGSEATYESGFVIDKFPISRPNLTFSTLTVSNMSPEDSSIYLCSVTTGRATEAFFGQGTRLTVV.

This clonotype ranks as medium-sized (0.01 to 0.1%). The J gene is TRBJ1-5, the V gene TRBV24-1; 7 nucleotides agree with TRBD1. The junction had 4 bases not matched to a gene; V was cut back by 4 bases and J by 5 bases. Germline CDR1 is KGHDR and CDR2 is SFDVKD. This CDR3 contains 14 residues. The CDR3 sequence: CATSDRQGYQPQHF. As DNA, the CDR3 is TGTGCCACCAGTGACCGACAGGGATATCAGCCCCAGCATTTT.

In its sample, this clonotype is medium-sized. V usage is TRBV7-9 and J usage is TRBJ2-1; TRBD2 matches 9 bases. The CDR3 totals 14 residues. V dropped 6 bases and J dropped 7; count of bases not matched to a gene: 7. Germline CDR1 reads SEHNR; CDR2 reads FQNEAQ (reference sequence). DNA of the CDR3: TGTGCCAGCAGTCCGGGACTAGCAACAAATGAGCAGTTCTTC. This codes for CASSPGLATNEQFF.

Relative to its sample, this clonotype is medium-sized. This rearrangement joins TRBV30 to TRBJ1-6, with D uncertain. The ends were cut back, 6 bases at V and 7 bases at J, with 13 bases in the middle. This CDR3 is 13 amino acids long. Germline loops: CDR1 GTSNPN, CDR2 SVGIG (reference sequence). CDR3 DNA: TGTGCCTGCATCTATGCGGGGAATTCACCCCTCCACTTT. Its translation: CACIYAGNSPLHF.

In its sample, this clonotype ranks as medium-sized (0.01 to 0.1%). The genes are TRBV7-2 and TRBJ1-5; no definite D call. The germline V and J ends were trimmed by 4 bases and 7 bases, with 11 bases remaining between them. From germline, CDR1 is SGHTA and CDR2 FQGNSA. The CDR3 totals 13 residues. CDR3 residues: CASSYGVGQPQHF. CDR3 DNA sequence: TGTGCCAGCAGCTATGGGGTGGGACAGCCCCAGCATTTT.

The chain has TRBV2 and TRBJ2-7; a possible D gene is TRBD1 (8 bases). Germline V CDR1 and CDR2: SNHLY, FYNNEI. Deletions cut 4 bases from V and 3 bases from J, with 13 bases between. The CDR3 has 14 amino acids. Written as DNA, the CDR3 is TGTGCCAGCAGTGTACAGGGGGGGGACTACGAGCAGTACTTC. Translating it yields CASSVQGGDYEQYF.

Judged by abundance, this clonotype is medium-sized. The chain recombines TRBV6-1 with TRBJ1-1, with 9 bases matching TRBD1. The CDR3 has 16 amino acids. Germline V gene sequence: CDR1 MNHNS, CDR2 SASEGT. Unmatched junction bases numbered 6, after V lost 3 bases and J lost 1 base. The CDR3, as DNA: TGTGCCAGCAGTGACCGGGGGACAGGGTGGAACACTGAAGCTTTCTTT. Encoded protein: CASSDRGTGWNTEAFF.

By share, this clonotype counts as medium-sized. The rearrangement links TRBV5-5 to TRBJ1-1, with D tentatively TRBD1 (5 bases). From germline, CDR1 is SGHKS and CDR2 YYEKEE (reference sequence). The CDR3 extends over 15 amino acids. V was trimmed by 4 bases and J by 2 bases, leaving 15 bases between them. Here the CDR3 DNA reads TGTGCCAGCAGCCCACTCCTGAGGGGTAACACTGAAGCTTTCTTT. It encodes CASSPLLRGNTEAFF.

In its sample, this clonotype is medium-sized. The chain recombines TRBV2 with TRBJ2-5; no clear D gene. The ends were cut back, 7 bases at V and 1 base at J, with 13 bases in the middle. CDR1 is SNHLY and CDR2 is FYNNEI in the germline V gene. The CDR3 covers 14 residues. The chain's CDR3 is CASTGDQGQETQYF. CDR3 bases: TGTGCCAGCACAGGAGACCAAGGCCAAGAGACCCAGTACTTC.

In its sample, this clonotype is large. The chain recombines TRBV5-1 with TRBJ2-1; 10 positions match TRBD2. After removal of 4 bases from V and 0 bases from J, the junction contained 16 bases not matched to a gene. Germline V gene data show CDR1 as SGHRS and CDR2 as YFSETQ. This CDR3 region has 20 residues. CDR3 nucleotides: TGCGCCAGCAGCAACGACCAGGGACTAGCGAGACACAGCTCCTACAATGAGCAGTTCTTC. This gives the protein CASSNDQGLARHSSYNEQFF.

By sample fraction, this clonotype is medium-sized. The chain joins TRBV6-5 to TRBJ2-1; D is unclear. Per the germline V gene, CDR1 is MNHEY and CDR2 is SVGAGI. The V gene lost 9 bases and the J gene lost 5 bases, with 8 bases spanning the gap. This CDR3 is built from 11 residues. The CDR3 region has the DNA TGTGCCAGTCGCAGAGACAATGAGCAGTTCTTC. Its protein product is CASRRDNEQFF.

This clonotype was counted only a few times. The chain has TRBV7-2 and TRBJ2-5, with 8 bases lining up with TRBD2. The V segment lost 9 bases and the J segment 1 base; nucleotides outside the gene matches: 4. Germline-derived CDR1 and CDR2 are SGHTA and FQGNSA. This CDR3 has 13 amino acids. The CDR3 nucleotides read TGTGCCAGTGCGGGGGGTATCCAAGAGACCCAGTACTTC. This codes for CASAGGIQETQYF.